Below, 4 T cell receptor beta chains from the same sample are listed, as sequenced in a study of neurological immune-mediated disorders. TCRdb re-called the 5' RACE reads through MiXCR, storing one row per CDR3 protein. Among approximately 85,000 distinct CDR3 sequences, approximately 13% were seen once, and the ten largest hold roughly 5%. Time point noted: longitudinal time-point 2. Sequencing was performed on PBMCs. These receptor sequences come from a female donor with HTLV-1-associated myelopathy (HAM/TSP).

In this sample, this clonotype turned up many times. The CDR3 nucleotides are TGTGCCAGCACCGCAAAAGTAGTGGGCAATGAAAAACTGTTTTTT. Translating gives CASTAKVVGNEKLFF. The rearrangement uses TRBV11-2 and TRBJ1-4; D is uncertain. The ends were cut back, 7 bases at V and 5 bases at J, with 17 bases in the middle. From germline, CDR1 is SGHAT and CDR2 FQNNGV. The CDR3 length is 15 residues.

This clonotype appeared many times. The chain employs TRBV5-1 and TRBJ2-2, with a weak D call TRBD1 (5 bases). The CDR3 totals 16 residues. Germline V gene sequence: CDR1 SGHRS, CDR2 YFSETQ. Trimming took off 0 bases at V and 2 bases at J, with 11 bases between the two ends. In DNA, the CDR3 is TGCGCCAGCAGCTTGGCCTCTCAGGGTAACACCGGGGAGCTGTTTTTT. It is translated as CASSLASQGNTGELFF. Full variable domain (remainder filled in from reference TRBV5-1 and TRBJ2-2): KAGVTQTPRYLIKTRGQQVTLSCSPISGHRSVSWYQQTPGQGLQFLFEYFSETQRNKGNFPGRFSGRQFSNSRSEMNVSTLELGDSALYLCASSLASQGNTGELFFGEGSRLTVL.

This chain joins TRBV20-1 and TRBJ1-5; 7 bases line up with TRBD1. CDR3 length: 14 amino acids. Germline trimming cut 3 bases from V and 5 bases from J; bases unmatched to any gene: 7. Germline V gene data show CDR1 as DFQATT and CDR2 as SNEGSKA (reference sequence). The CDR3 sequence: CSASRDRLYQPQHF. CDR3 coding DNA: TGCAGTGCTAGCCGGGACAGACTTTATCAGCCCCAGCATTTT.

This clonotype was seen at least ten times. V is TRBV29-1 and J is TRBJ1-2; D is unclear. The CDR3 has 12 residues. Trimming stripped 3 bases from V and 5 bases from J, with 10 bases between. Germline-derived CDR1 and CDR2 are SQVTM and ANQGSEA. The CDR3 nucleotides are TGCAGCGTTGAGAGACTACGGTATGGCTACACCTTC. It yields the protein CSVERLRYGYTF.